This T cell receptor (beta chain) was sequenced in a study of T cell repertoires in cytomegalovirus infection. In the study overall: Carrying CMV and the relevant HLA type showed in public TCR beta signatures.

Findings of the study overall: Public TCR beta family frequency separated CMV-and-HLA carriers, including in an independent cohort. The ex vivo response showed dominance by HLA-C-restricted CMV-specific TCR beta clonotypes.

The germline V gene has CDR1 MNHNS and CDR2 SASEGT. This CDR3 region has 16 residues. Trimming took off 7 bases at V and 7 bases at J, with 23 bases between the two ends. On this clonotype itself: Its antigen is not known.

TCRdb processed the reads anew with MiXCR; each CDR3 protein has one entry. The sample shows hundreds of thousands of distinct CDR3 sequences, approximately 22% of them seen only once. This TCR derives from a human donor in good health (CMV status not recorded). Some clones in this sample may be carry-over from other donors' samples. The chain combines TRBV6-1 with TRBJ2-1; D might be TRBD1 (6 bases). The sequenced sample was CD8+ T cells from PBMCs. CDR3 nucleotides: TGTGCCAGCACCGGACGGGGCCAGGGGTGGGGGAATGAGCAGTTCTTC. This translates into CASTGRGQGWGNEQFF.